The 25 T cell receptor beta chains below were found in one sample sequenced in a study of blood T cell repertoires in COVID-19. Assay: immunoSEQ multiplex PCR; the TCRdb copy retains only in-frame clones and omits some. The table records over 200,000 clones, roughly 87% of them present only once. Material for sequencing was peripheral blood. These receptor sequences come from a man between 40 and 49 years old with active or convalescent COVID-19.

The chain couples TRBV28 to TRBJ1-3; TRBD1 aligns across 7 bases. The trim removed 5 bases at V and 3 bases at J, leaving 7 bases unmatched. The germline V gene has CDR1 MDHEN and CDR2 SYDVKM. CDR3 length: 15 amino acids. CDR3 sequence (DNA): TGTGCCAGCAGTCCTCCCAGGGGGTTTGGAAACACCATATATTTT. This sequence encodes CASSPPRGFGNTIYF.

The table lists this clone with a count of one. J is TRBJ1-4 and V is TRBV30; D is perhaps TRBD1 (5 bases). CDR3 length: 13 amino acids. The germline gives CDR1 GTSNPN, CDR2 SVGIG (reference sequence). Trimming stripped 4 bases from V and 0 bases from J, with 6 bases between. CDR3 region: CAWTGTTNEKLFF. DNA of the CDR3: TGTGCCTGGACAGGGACAACTAATGAAAAACTGTTTTTT.

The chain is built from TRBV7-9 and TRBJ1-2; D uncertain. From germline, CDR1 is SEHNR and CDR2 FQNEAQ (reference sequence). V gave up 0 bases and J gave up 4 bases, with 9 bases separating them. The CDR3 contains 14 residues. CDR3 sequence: CASSLAPGRYGYTF. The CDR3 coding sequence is TGTGCCAGCAGCTTAGCTCCAGGCCGCTATGGCTACACCTTC.

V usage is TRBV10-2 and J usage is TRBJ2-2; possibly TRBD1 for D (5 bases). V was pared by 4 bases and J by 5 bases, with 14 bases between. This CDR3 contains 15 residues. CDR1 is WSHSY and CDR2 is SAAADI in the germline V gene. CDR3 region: CASSAVSQGTGELFF. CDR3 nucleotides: TGCGCCAGCAGTGCAGTTTCCCAGGGTACCGGGGAGCTGTTTTTT.

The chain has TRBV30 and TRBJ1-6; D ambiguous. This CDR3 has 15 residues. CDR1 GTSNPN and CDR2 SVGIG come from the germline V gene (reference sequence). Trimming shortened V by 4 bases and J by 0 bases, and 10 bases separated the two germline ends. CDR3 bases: TGTGCCTGGACTCTTTTCAGCTCCTATAATTCACCCCTCCACTTT. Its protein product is CAWTLFSSYNSPLHF.

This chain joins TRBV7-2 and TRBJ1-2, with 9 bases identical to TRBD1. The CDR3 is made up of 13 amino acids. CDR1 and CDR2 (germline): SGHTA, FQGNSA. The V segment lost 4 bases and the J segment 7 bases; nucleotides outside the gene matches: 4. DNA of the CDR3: TGTGCCAGCAGCTCCGGGACAGGGATTGGCTACACCTTC. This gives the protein CASSSGTGIGYTF.

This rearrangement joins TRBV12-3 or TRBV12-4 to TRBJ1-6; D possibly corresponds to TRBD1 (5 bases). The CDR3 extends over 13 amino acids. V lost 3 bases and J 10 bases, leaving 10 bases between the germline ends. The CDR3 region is CASSFSGSSPLHF. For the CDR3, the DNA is TGTGCCAGCAGTTTTTCAGGGTCCTCACCCCTCCACTTT.

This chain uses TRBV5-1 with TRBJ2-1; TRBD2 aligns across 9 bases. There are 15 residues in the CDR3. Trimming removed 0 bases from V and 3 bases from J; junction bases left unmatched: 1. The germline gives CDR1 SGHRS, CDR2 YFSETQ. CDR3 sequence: CASSLGTSDYNEQFF. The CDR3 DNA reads TGCGCCAGCAGCTTGGGGACTAGCGACTACAATGAGCAGTTCTTC.

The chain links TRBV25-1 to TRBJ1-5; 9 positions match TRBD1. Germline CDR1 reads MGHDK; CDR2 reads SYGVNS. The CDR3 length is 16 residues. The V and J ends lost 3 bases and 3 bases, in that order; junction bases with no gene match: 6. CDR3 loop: CASSDAGTGINQPQHF. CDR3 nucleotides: TGTGCCAGCAGTGACGCCGGGACAGGGATCAATCAGCCCCAGCATTTT.

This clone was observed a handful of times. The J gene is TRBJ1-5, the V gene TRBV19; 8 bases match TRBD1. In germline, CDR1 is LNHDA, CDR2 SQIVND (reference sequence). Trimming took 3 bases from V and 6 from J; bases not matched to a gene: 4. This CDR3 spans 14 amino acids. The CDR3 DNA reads TGTGCCAGTAGTATCTCAGGGGGCCGTCAGCCCCAGCATTTT. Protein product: CASSISGGRQPQHF. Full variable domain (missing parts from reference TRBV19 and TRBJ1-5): DGGITQSPKYLFRKEGQNVTLSCEQNLNHDAMYWYRQDPGQGLRLIYYSQIVNDFQKGDIAEGYSVSREKKESFPLTVTSAQKNPTAFYLCASSISGGRQPQHFGDGTRLSIL.

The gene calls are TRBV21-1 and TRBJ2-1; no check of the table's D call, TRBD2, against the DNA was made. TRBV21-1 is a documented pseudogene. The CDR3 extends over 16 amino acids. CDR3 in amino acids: CASTGTSASSYNEQFF. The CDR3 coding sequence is TGTGCCAGCACCGGGACTAGCGCTAGCTCCTACAATGAGCAGTTCTTC.

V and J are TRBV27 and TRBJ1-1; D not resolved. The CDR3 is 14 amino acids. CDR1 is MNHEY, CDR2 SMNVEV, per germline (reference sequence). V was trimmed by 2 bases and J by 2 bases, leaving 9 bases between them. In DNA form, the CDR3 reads TGTGCCAGCAGTTTAAACGGTCGAAACACTGAAGCTTTCTTT. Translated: CASSLNGRNTEAFF.

The CDR3 DNA sequence: TGCGCCAGCAGCACCGGACAGGGGGCTGATACGCAGTATTTT. This translates into CASSTGQGADTQYF. The V and J genes are TRBV5-1 and TRBJ2-3; 11 bases map to TRBD1. V shed 4 bases and J 6 bases; nucleotides not matched to a gene: 4. Germline CDR1 reads SGHRS; CDR2 reads YFSETQ. The CDR3 is made up of 14 amino acids.

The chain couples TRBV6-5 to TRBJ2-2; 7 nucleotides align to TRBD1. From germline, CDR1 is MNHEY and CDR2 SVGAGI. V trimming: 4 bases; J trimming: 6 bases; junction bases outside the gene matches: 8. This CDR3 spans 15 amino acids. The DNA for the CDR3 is TGTGCCAGCAGTTCTCAAACAGGGGCCCCCGGGGAGCTGTTTTTT. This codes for CASSSQTGAPGELFF.

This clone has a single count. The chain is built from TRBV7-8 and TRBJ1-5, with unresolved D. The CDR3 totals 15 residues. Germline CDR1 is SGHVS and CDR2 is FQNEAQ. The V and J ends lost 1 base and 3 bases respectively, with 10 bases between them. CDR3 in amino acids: CASSLGTGDNQPQHF. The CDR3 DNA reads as TGTGCCAGCAGCTTAGGAACCGGGGACAATCAGCCCCAGCATTTT.

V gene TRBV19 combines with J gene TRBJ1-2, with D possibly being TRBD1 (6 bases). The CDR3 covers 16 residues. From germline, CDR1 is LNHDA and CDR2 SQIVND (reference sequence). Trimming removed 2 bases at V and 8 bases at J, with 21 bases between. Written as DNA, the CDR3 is TGTGCCAGTAGTATAACCCCTTGGACAGCCCAGAGGGGCTACACCTTC. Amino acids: CASSITPWTAQRGYTF.

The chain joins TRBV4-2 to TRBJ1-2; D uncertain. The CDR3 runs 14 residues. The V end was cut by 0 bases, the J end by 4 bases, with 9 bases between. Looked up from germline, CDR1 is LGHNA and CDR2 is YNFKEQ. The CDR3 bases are TGTGCCAGCAGCCAAGATTTGGCAGGCTATGGCTACACCTTC. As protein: CASSQDLAGYGYTF.

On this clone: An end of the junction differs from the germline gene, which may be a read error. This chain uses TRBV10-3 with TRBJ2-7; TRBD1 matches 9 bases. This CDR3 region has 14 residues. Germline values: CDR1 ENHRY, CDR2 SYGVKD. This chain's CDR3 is CAISDSISGTGTNF. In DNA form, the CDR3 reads TGTGCCATCAGTGACTCCATATCCGGGACAGGGACCAATTTC.

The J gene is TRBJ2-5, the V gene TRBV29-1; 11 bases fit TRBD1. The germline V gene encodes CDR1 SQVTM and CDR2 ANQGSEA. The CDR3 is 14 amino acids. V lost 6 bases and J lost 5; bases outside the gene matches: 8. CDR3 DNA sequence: TGCAGCGTGAAGGACAGGGGGCGTTTCGAGACCCAGTACTTC. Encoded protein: CSVKDRGRFETQYF. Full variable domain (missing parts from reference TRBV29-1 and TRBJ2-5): SAVISQKPSRDICQRGTSLTIQCQVDSQVTMMFWYRQQPGQSLTLIATANQGSEATYESGFVIDKFPISRPNLTFSTLTVSNMSPEDSSIYLCSVKDRGRFETQYFGPGTRLLVL.

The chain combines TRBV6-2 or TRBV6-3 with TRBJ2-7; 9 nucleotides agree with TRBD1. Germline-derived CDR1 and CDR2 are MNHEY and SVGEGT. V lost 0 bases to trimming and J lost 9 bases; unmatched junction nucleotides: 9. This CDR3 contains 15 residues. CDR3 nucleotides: TGTGCCAGCAGTTACTCTAAGGGACAGGGAAGGCCGCAGTACTTC. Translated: CASSYSKGQGRPQYF.

The CDR3 here is CASSFSTYGYTF. The CDR3 nucleotides read TGTGCCAGCAGCTTCTCTACCTATGGCTACACCTTC. The rearrangement joins TRBV7-2 to TRBJ1-2, with unresolved D. The CDR3 has 12 residues. The V and J ends lost 3 bases and 4 bases respectively, with 6 bases between them. The germline CDR1 and CDR2 sequences are SGHTA and FQGNSA. Full variable domain (remainder filled in from reference TRBV7-2 and TRBJ1-2): GAGVSQSPSNKVTEKGKDVELRCDPISGHTALYWYRQSLGQGLEFLIYFQGNSAPDKSGLPSDRFSAERTGGSVSTLTIQRTQQEDSAVYLCASSFSTYGYTFGSGTRLTVV.

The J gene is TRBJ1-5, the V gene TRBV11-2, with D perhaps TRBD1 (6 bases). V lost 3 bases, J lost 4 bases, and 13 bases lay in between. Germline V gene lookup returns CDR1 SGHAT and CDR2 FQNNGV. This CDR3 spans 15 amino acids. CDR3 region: CASSFSLGANQPQHF. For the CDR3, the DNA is TGTGCCAGCAGCTTCTCCCTGGGGGCAAATCAGCCCCAGCATTTT. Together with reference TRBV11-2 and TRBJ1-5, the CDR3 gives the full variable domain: EAGVAQSPRYKIIEKRQSVAFWCNPISGHATLYWYQQILGQGPKLLIQFQNNGVVDDSQLPKDRFSAERLKGVDSTLKIQPAKLEDSAVYLCASSFSLGANQPQHFGDGTRLSIL.

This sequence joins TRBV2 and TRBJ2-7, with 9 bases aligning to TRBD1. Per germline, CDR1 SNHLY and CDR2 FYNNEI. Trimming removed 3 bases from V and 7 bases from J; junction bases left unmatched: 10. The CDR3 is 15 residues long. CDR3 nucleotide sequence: TGTGCCAGCAGTGAGGCGCGGACAGGGGCGCTTGAGCAGTACTTC. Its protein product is CASSEARTGALEQYF.

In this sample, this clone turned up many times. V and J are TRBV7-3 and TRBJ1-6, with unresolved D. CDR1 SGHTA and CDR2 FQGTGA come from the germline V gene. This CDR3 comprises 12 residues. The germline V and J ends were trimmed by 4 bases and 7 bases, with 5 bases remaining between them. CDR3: CASSSGNSPLHF. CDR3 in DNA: TGTGCCAGCAGCTCCGGGAATTCACCCCTCCACTTT.

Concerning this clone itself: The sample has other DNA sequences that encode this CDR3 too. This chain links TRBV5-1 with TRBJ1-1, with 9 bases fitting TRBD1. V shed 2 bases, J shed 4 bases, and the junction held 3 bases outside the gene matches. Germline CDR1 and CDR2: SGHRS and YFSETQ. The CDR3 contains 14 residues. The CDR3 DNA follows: TGCGCCAGCAGCTTACAGGGGGCGGGCACTGAAGCTTTCTTT. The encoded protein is CASSLQGAGTEAFF.